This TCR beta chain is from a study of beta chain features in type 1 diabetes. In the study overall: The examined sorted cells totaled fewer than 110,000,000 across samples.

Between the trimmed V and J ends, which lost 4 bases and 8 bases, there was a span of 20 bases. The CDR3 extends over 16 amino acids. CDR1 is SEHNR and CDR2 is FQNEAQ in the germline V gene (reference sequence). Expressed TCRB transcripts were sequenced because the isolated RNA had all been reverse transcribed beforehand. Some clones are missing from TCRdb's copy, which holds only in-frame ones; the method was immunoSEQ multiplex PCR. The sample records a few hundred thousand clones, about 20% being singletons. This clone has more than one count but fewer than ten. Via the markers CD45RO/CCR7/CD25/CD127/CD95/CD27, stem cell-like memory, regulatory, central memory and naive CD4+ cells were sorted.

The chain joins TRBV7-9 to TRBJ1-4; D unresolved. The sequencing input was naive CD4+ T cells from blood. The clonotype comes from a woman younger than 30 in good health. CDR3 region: CASSSRRAAVGEKLFF. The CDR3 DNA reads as TGTGCCAGCAGCTCCCGGAGGGCAGCGGTGGGCGAAAAACTGTTTTTT.